This T cell receptor beta chain was recovered during a study of T cell responses to AZD1222 COVID-19 vaccine. In regard to this clone: Its antigen is not identified.

Whole-study results and caveats: A rise in Spike-specific TCR breadth and depth followed two AZD1222 doses. Baseline antibody screening turned up just six or seven seropositive AZD1222 recipients.

Clones were read by immunoSEQ multiplex PCR, and TCRdb kept only the in-frame ones, dropping some. Among about 130,000 clones listed, roughly 92% were seen once. Pooling covered second doses at about 4 or about 12 weeks. Looked up from germline, CDR1 is LNHDA and CDR2 is SQIVND (reference sequence). V lost 3 bases, J lost 7 bases, and 4 bases lay in between. This CDR3 region has 12 residues. This TCR was sampled from an adult who received the AZD1222 COVID-19 vaccine. The specimen comprised peripheral blood, sampled 28 days after the second AZD1222 dose. This sequence joins TRBV19 and TRBJ1-6, with no clear D. The DNA for the CDR3 is TGTGCCAGTAGTATGGTGAATTCACCCCTCCACTTT. It codes for CASSMVNSPLHF.